Described below is a single TCR beta chain sequence and its context. Its target is not known. Germline CDR1 MNHNS, CDR2 SASEGT. Trimming pared 6 bases from V and 3 bases from J, leaving 18 bases between. This CDR3 comprises 15 residues. This sample stems from a study of a mutant IDH1 vaccine in newly diagnosed glioma. Study-level background: Treated patients, averaging around 40 years, were roughly 62% male and around 40% female. It was radiotherapy, temozolomide, or both that patients received previously, with most receiving both. Visit V12 was scheduled at week 35 and visit V13 at week 47.

Time point reported: week 35, safety follow-up. With topical imiquimod, each dose of the vaccine consisted of 300 ug of mutant IDH1 20-mer peptide. Patients were given eight vaccinations, scheduled in weeks 1, 3, 5, 7, 11, 15, 19 and 23. Sequenced by immunoSEQ multiplex PCR; TCRdb stores in-frame clones only, minus some. The repertoire holds about 48,000 clones, roughly 80% seen once, with approximately 6.7% in the top ten. The TCR comes from a middle-aged man with glioma. The chain links TRBV6-1 to TRBJ2-7, with D maybe TRBD2 (5 bases). Sequenced material: PBMCs, taken from a glioma patient whose treatment included an IDH1 peptide vaccine. The CDR3: CASRVDGVGVYEQYF. The CDR3 bases are TGTGCCAGCAGGGTAGACGGAGTCGGGGTCTACGAGCAGTACTTC.